The rows below give T cell receptor beta chains drawn from one sample of a study of spatial heterogeneity in lung cancer. MiXCR, applied by TCRdb to the 5' RACE reads, yields one record per CDR3 protein. The data show over 25,000 distinct CDR3 sequences, more than 5.5% seen once. The sequenced sample was lung tumor tissue, obtained at surgery. All receptors come from a male donor with early-stage non-small cell lung cancer. Both conserved end residues are part of each CDR3.

TRBJ2-3,TRBV2,CASSGGVSTDTQYF
TRBJ1-1,TRBV20-1,CSARGLLNTEAFF
TRBJ1-2,TRBV10-3,CAMKDSGKTTGYTF
TRBJ2-1,TRBV2,CASRQTSGSSYNEQFF
TRBJ1-4,TRBV5-1,CASRETTNEKLFF
TRBJ2-7,TRBV5-1,CASSSGSQGEQYF
TRBJ2-3,TRBV6-6,CASSYGLSTDTQYF
TRBJ1-1,TRBV11-2,CASSLGLLSGRAFF
TRBJ1-3,TRBV20-1,CSAPGAGNTIYF
TRBJ2-6,TRBV6-2/TRBV6-3,CASSYGVYSGANVLTF
TRBJ2-3,TRBV10-3,CAISENLDTQYF
TRBJ2-5,TRBV11-2,CASSQGGLVETQYF
TRBJ1-5,TRBV20-1,CSTQGVGNQPQHF
TRBJ1-1,TRBV10-1,CASSADRLNTEAFF
TRBJ2-3,TRBV7-2,CASSVDYSTDTQYF
TRBJ1-5,TRBV2,CASSERQRSQPQHF
TRBJ2-7,TRBV4-3,CASSQGEATGGYEQYF
TRBJ1-1,TRBV7-9,CASSLSQVYTEAFF
TRBJ2-3,TRBV20-1,CSASHSGDKDTQYF
TRBJ2-7,TRBV29-1,CSVSGTEVEQYF
TRBJ1-1,TRBV11-2,CASSLSVNTEAFF
TRBJ1-5,TRBV6-1,CASRTQGMSNQPQHF
TRBJ1-1,TRBV7-2,CASSLGQGYAFF
TRBJ1-2,TRBV6-1,CASSEIGRGAGEGYTF
TRBJ1-1,TRBV7-2,CASSSFTGGTEAFF
TRBJ1-1,TRBV20-1,CSAPPRTGNTEAFF
TRBJ1-6,TRBV20-1,CSAREMSSYNSPLHF